These 13 T cell receptor beta chains share one sample of origin, sequenced in a study of a mutant IDH1 vaccine in newly diagnosed glioma. For these receptors, no antigen is known. The time point denotes: week 23, last vaccination. What each vaccine dose contained was 300 ug of mutant IDH1 20-mer peptide, accompanied by topical imiquimod. Here immunoSEQ multiplex PCR was the method, and the copy in TCRdb shows in-frame clones only, minus some. The sample consists of tens of thousands of clones, about four fifths of them appearing once. Here the sequenced sample was PBMCs, taken from a glioma patient whose treatment included an IDH1 peptide vaccine. These receptors all come from a man between 25 and 39 years old with glioma.

The chain recombines TRBV6-1 with TRBJ2-7; D uncertain. The CDR3 length is 13 residues. The V end was cut by 7 bases, the J end by 4 bases, with 14 bases between. From germline, CDR1 is MNHNS and CDR2 SASEGT. Written as DNA, the CDR3 is TGTGCCAGCACGAACGTATCCCCTTACGAGCAGTACTTC. Protein product: CASTNVSPYEQYF.

The gene calls are TRBV10-3 and TRBJ1-1; D is perhaps TRBD1 (6 bases). With 5 bases removed from V and 8 bases from J, the gap between germline ends came to 24 bases. The CDR3 is made up of 16 amino acids. The germline V gene has CDR1 ENHRY and CDR2 SYGVKD. CDR3 coding DNA: TGTGCCATCAGTACACAGGGTAGTGGGCAGCGGGCCGAAGCTTTCTTT. Translated: CAISTQGSGQRAEAFF.

The rearrangement uses TRBV7-8 and TRBJ1-5; no firm D call. The CDR3 is 13 residues long. V gave up 2 bases and J gave up 4 bases, with 6 bases separating them. Looked up from germline, CDR1 is SGHVS and CDR2 is FQNEAQ. DNA for the CDR3: TGTGCCAGCAGCTTAACAGAGAATCAGCCCCAGCATTTT. Amino acids: CASSLTENQPQHF.

V is TRBV6-4 and J is TRBJ2-7; D possibly matches TRBD1 or TRBD2 (5 bases each). V was trimmed by 3 bases and J by 0 bases, leaving 9 bases between them. The germline V gene has CDR1 MRHNA and CDR2 SNTAGT. This CDR3 is built from 14 residues. The CDR3 DNA follows: TGTGCCAGCAGTGAGGCAGGGAGCTCCTACGAGCAGTACTTC. Translation gives CASSEAGSSYEQYF.

V usage is TRBV6-1 and J usage is TRBJ1-5, with TRBD1 identical over 7 bases. V was pared by 6 bases and J by 2 bases, with 4 bases of the junction left unmatched. The CDR3 extends over 14 amino acids. CDR1 is MNHNS and CDR2 is SASEGT in the germline V gene. The chain's CDR3 is CASSQTGGNQPQHF. The CDR3 DNA is TGTGCCAGCAGCCAAACAGGGGGCAATCAGCCCCAGCATTTT.

The chain links TRBV7-8 to TRBJ1-1; D might be TRBD1 (5 bases). The V gene's germline CDR1 is SGHVS and CDR2 FQNEAQ. Trimming removed 6 bases from V and 0 bases from J, with 11 bases in between. The CDR3 is 14 residues long. Written as DNA, the CDR3 is TGTGCCAGCAGTTCTGGAGGGGTGAACACTGAAGCTTTCTTT. Translating gives CASSSGGVNTEAFF.

The gene calls are TRBV6-1 and TRBJ2-7, with D tentatively TRBD1 (5 bases). V lost 1 base and J 5 bases, leaving 15 bases between the germline ends. Per germline, CDR1 MNHNS and CDR2 SASEGT. The CDR3 is made up of 15 amino acids. CDR3 amino acids: CASSEVGQGTHEQYF. CDR3 nucleotides: TGTGCCAGCAGTGAAGTAGGGCAGGGAACCCACGAGCAGTACTTC.

This clone was recorded once. This chain links TRBV5-1 with TRBJ2-1, with TRBD2 matching over 12 bases. This CDR3 is built from 14 residues. Germline V gene data show CDR1 as SGHRS and CDR2 as YFSETQ. Trimming at V came to 3 bases and at J to 5 bases, leaving 0 bases not matched to a gene. CDR3: CASSWTSGDNEQFF. CDR3 coding DNA: TGCGCCAGCAGCTGGACTAGCGGGGACAATGAGCAGTTCTTC. The variable domain in full, with the rest retrieved from reference TRBV5-1 and TRBJ2-1, is KAGVTQTPRYLIKTRGQQVTLSCSPISGHRSVSWYQQTPGQGLQFLFEYFSETQRNKGNFPGRFSGRQFSNSRSEMNVSTLELGDSALYLCASSWTSGDNEQFFGPGTRLTVL.

In this sample, this clone turned up once. The chain combines TRBV7-2 with TRBJ2-7, with no clear D. Germline V gene sequence: CDR1 SGHTA, CDR2 FQGNSA. The CDR3 runs to 14 residues. Trimming shortened V by 1 base and J by 0 bases, and 7 bases separated the two germline ends. The CDR3 protein is CASSLVIGSYEQYF. CDR3 DNA: TGTGCCAGCAGCTTAGTCATAGGCTCCTACGAGCAGTACTTC. The whole variable domain, filled in from reference TRBV7-2 and TRBJ2-7, reads GAGVSQSPSNKVTEKGKDVELRCDPISGHTALYWYRQSLGQGLEFLIYFQGNSAPDKSGLPSDRFSAERTGGSVSTLTIQRTQQEDSAVYLCASSLVIGSYEQYFGPGTRLTVT.

This chain uses TRBV5-6 with TRBJ1-1; perhaps TRBD1 as D (5 bases). The CDR3 covers 15 residues. The germline V gene encodes CDR1 SGHDT and CDR2 YYEEEE. The V end was cut by 4 bases, the J end by 0 bases, with 13 bases between. CDR3 DNA sequence: TGTGCCAGCAGCCACATTGACAGTTTGAACACTGAAGCTTTCTTT. It specifies CASSHIDSLNTEAFF.

J is TRBJ2-5 and V is TRBV7-9, with 7 bases matching TRBD1. The CDR3 sequence is 16 residues long. V was pared by 5 bases and J by 5 bases, with 14 bases of the junction left unmatched. Germline CDR1 SEHNR, CDR2 FQNEAQ (reference sequence). In DNA, the CDR3 is TGTGCCAGCAGCCCGGGACAGCGGTCAGGGGAGGAGACCCAGTACTTC. Translated: CASSPGQRSGEETQYF.

The chain employs TRBV14 and TRBJ1-2; the D gene is possibly TRBD1 (6 bases). V was shortened by 3 bases and J by 0 bases, with 14 bases between the two germline ends. There are 16 residues in the CDR3. CDR1 is SGHDN, CDR2 FVKESK, per germline. CDR3 in DNA: TGTGCCAGCAGCCACGTCCGGGGGCCTCCTAACTATGGCTACACCTTC. Translating it yields CASSHVRGPPNYGYTF.

The V and J genes are TRBV6-6 and TRBJ2-2, with D maybe TRBD1 (5 bases). Germline CDR1 MNHNY, CDR2 SVGAGI (reference sequence). The CDR3 consists of 15 residues. The V gene lost 6 bases and the J gene lost 1 base, with 12 bases spanning the gap. This chain's CDR3 is CASRTDGQNTGELFF. In DNA, the CDR3 is TGTGCCAGCAGAACGGATGGACAGAACACCGGGGAGCTGTTTTTT.